This T cell receptor beta chain comes out of a study of cytomegalovirus exposure and HLA in healthy donors. Comments on this clone: Its antigen is unknown.

Findings and limits, study-wide: Some V segments (TRBV6-2 and TRBV6-3 among them) were excluded as indistinguishable. Links to common viral pathogens appeared, in a later analysis, for several of the most significant clusters.

Healthy bone marrow donors supplied every sample. Use of 60 Vbeta and 13 Jbeta primers characterized the PCR. Data came from immunoSEQ multiplex PCR; TCRdb stores just in-frame clones and leaves some out. The sample lists approximately 150,000 clones, roughly 80% seen once, with 1% to 1.5% in the top ten. The CDR3 covers 15 residues. Per the germline V gene, CDR1 is SGDLS and CDR2 is YYNGEE. Between the trimmed V and J ends, which lost 0 bases and 7 bases, there was a span of 14 bases. The source material was PBMCs. V and J are TRBV9 and TRBJ1-5; tentatively, D is TRBD1 (5 bases). This sequence was found in a man over 45 in good health and CMV-seropositive. CDR3 sequence reads: CASSVAGQGGQPQHF. For the CDR3, the DNA is TGTGCCAGCAGCGTAGCAGGGCAGGGCGGACAGCCCCAGCATTTT.